A selection of T cell receptor beta chains follows, all from one sample in a study of T cell changes during pregnancy in multiple sclerosis. Assay used: immunoSEQ multiplex PCR; TCRdb lists only in-frame clones, some missing. This sample has some 69,000 clones, with 90% found just once. This specimen consisted of peripheral blood, obtained in the second trimester of pregnancy. These TCRs come from a female donor in good health, enrolled as a control in a pregnancy study. CDR3s include the opening cysteine and the closing phenylalanine or tryptophan. The order of the fields is CDR3 DNA, CDR3 protein, D gene, V gene, J gene, clone size. D genes are given only for firm matches. Clone size is shown for a subset of rows, as once, few, many or a class of expanded clone.

CDR3 DNA: TGTGCCAGCCTCCGGGGGGCGGGGAGTGGCTACACCTTC; CDR3 protein: CASLRGAGSGYTF; D gene: NA; V gene: TRBV7-9; J gene: TRBJ1-2; clone size: few
CDR3 DNA: TGTGCCAGCCTCCCCCAGGGGGCTGGATCCTACAATGAGCAGTTCTTC; CDR3 protein: CASLPQGAGSYNEQFF; D gene: TRBD1; V gene: TRBV28; J gene: TRBJ2-1; clone size: NA
CDR3 DNA: TGCAGCGCCACCCCACTAGCGGGATTGAGCAATGAGCAGTTCTTC; CDR3 protein: CSATPLAGLSNEQFF; D gene: TRBD2; V gene: TRBV29-1; J gene: TRBJ2-1; clone size: NA
CDR3 DNA: TGTGCCAGTAGTATAAACTCAGGGTCGAGCAATCAGCCCCAGCATTTT; CDR3 protein: CASSINSGSSNQPQHF; D gene: NA; V gene: TRBV19; J gene: TRBJ1-5; clone size: NA
CDR3 DNA: TGTGCCAGTAGTATAGGGCAGGGTACTGAAAAACTGTTTTTT; CDR3 protein: CASSIGQGTEKLFF; D gene: NA; V gene: TRBV19; J gene: TRBJ1-4; clone size: once
CDR3 DNA: TGTGCCAGCAGTGATCCCGCCAGGGAAGAGACCCAGTACTTC; CDR3 protein: CASSDPAREETQYF; D gene: NA; V gene: TRBV25-1; J gene: TRBJ2-5; clone size: NA
CDR3 DNA: TGTGCCAGCAGTGACCAGGACAGCCGTGAAGCTTTCTTT; CDR3 protein: CASSDQDSREAFF; D gene: NA; V gene: TRBV28; J gene: TRBJ1-1; clone size: NA
CDR3 DNA: TGTGCCAGCAAAGGGGGTGGGGGCACTGAAGCTTTCTTT; CDR3 protein: CASKGGGGTEAFF; D gene: NA; V gene: TRBV2; J gene: TRBJ1-1; clone size: NA
CDR3 DNA: TGTGCCACCACGCAGGGGCCGAGCTCTGGAAACACCATATATTTT; CDR3 protein: CATTQGPSSGNTIYF; D gene: NA; V gene: TRBV28; J gene: TRBJ1-3; clone size: NA
CDR3 DNA: TGTGCCAGCAGTAGCGGGAGAACCTACGAGCAGTACTTC; CDR3 protein: CASSSGRTYEQYF; D gene: TRBD2; V gene: TRBV28; J gene: TRBJ2-7; clone size: NA
CDR3 DNA: TGTGCCAGCAGCTTAGGGATGGGGAGTCCCCTCCACTTT; CDR3 protein: CASSLGMGSPLHF; D gene: NA; V gene: TRBV11-2; J gene: TRBJ1-6; clone size: NA
CDR3 DNA: TGTGCCAGCAGTTACGCAGCGGCGAATGAAAAACTGTTTTTT; CDR3 protein: CASSYAAANEKLFF; D gene: NA; V gene: TRBV27; J gene: TRBJ1-4; clone size: NA
CDR3 DNA: TGTGCCAGCAGCCAAGAGAAGGGGGGGTACAATGAGCAGTTCTTC; CDR3 protein: CASSQEKGGYNEQFF; D gene: NA; V gene: TRBV4-2; J gene: TRBJ2-1; clone size: few
CDR3 DNA: TGTGCCTGGGGCGCGTTGCGGGGGGCCTACGAGCAGTACTTC; CDR3 protein: CAWGALRGAYEQYF; D gene: TRBD2; V gene: TRBV30; J gene: TRBJ2-7; clone size: NA
CDR3 DNA: TGTGCCAGTACCCTAACGGGAGGGCCAAGGAATGAGCAGTTCTTC; CDR3 protein: CASTLTGGPRNEQFF; D gene: TRBD2; V gene: TRBV19; J gene: TRBJ2-1; clone size: NA
CDR3 DNA: TGTGCCAGCAGCTTCAGGGGAAACACTGAAGCTTTCTTT; CDR3 protein: CASSFRGNTEAFF; D gene: NA; V gene: TRBV5-6; J gene: TRBJ1-1; clone size: NA
CDR3 DNA: TGCGCCAGCTCCGACGGGATCTACGAGCAGTACTTC; CDR3 protein: CASSDGIYEQYF; D gene: NA; V gene: TRBV5-1; J gene: TRBJ2-7; clone size: NA
CDR3 DNA: TGCAGCGTTGGGGGGACTCAGAGGTCTGGCTACACCTTC; CDR3 protein: CSVGGTQRSGYTF; D gene: NA; V gene: TRBV29-1; J gene: TRBJ1-2; clone size: NA
CDR3 DNA: TGTGCCAGCAGTTTCCAGACAGGGGAAACCGGGGAGCTGTTTTTT; CDR3 protein: CASSFQTGETGELFF; D gene: TRBD1; V gene: TRBV28; J gene: TRBJ2-2; clone size: NA
CDR3 DNA: TGTGCCAGCAGTCCCTACCCTAGGGGGGACTACACTGAGCAGTTCTTC; CDR3 protein: CASSPYPRGDYTEQFF; D gene: NA; V gene: TRBV6-4; J gene: TRBJ2-1; clone size: NA
CDR3 DNA: TGTGCCAGCAGTGGCCGGGACACTAGCTCCTACAATGAGCAGTTCTTC; CDR3 protein: CASSGRDTSSYNEQFF; D gene: NA; V gene: TRBV6-1; J gene: TRBJ2-1; clone size: NA
CDR3 DNA: TGTGCCAGCAGTTTATTTGGGACTAGCGGATCCTACGAGCAGTACTTC; CDR3 protein: CASSLFGTSGSYEQYF; D gene: TRBD2; V gene: TRBV28; J gene: TRBJ2-7; clone size: NA
CDR3 DNA: TGCGCCAGCAGCCGCCCGGGACTAGCGGGATACAATGAGCAGTTCTTC; CDR3 protein: CASSRPGLAGYNEQFF; D gene: TRBD2; V gene: TRBV4-1; J gene: TRBJ2-1; clone size: NA
CDR3 DNA: TGTGCCAGTAGTGGGGACAGGGGGAATGAGCAGTTCTTC; CDR3 protein: CASSGDRGNEQFF; D gene: TRBD1; V gene: TRBV19; J gene: TRBJ2-1; clone size: few
CDR3 DNA: TGTGCCAGCAGCTTGGGACACAGGGCGGATAGAAATGAGCAGTTCTTC; CDR3 protein: CASSLGHRADRNEQFF; D gene: NA; V gene: TRBV5-4; J gene: TRBJ2-1; clone size: NA
CDR3 DNA: TGTGCCAGCAGCTTGAACAGGGTTGAGCAGTACTTC; CDR3 protein: CASSLNRVEQYF; D gene: NA; V gene: TRBV7-9; J gene: TRBJ2-7; clone size: NA